The rows below give T cell receptor beta chains drawn from one sample of a study of CD8+ T cells in alopecia areata. The method was immunoSEQ multiplex PCR; TCRdb's version includes in-frame clones alone and lacks a portion of them. The table lists 200,000 to 250,000 clones, 50% to 60% of them singletons. Material: CD4+ T cells sorted from blood, obtained at week 4, from a patient treated with tofacitinib. Source of these receptors: a human donor with alopecia areata. CDR3s include the opening cysteine and the closing phenylalanine or tryptophan. The order of the fields is J gene, V gene, clone size, CDR3 protein. A clone size is listed for some rows: how often the clone was seen (once, few, many), or a class if it is expanded.

>TRBJ2-5|TRBV5-1|few
CASSNQGQGQETQYF
>TRBJ2-2|TRBV7-2|-
CASSLELLAGGAGELFF
>TRBJ2-7|TRBV2|few
CASSHTAGGYEQYF
>TRBJ1-1|TRBV7-3|few
CASSSIGGLTEAFF
>TRBJ1-1|TRBV29-1|-
CSPYNQAMNTEAFF
>TRBJ2-1|TRBV18|few
CASSPSRGSEQFF
>TRBJ1-2|TRBV19|few
CASTGTDYGYTF
>TRBJ2-3|TRBV7-3|-
CASSPRGGADTQYF
>TRBJ1-1|TRBV9|-
CASSVDRNTEAFF
>TRBJ2-7|TRBV6-1|-
CASTTDSSYEQYF
>TRBJ2-7|TRBV9|-
CASSVDPSNEQYF
>TRBJ2-1|TRBV30|-
CAWSPQRGEQFF
>TRBJ2-1|TRBV30|-
CAWSVGPGYEFF
>TRBJ1-1|TRBV30|-
CAWGTTGRMNTEAFF
>TRBJ2-7|TRBV29-1|-
CSVVTGGYEQYF
>TRBJ2-1|TRBV29-1|few
CSVEWTSGGNEQFF
>TRBJ2-1|TRBV15|-
CATSREKLAGYNEQFF
>TRBJ1-1|TRBV19|few
CASTNFGSGTEAFF
>TRBJ2-5|TRBV30|-
CACLLATQETQYF
>TRBJ1-6|TRBV30|-
CAWSTPGWNSPLHF
>TRBJ1-5|TRBV7-2|few
CASSEANQPQHF
>TRBJ1-1|TRBV6-5|-
CASSDRVLATEAFF
>TRBJ1-1|TRBV9|few
CASSVVVDDEAFF